Listed below are T cell receptor beta chains from one sample, sequenced in a study of identical twins. TCRdb processed the 5' RACE reads anew with MiXCR; each CDR3 protein has one entry. The sample has 700,000 to 950,000 distinct CDR3 sequences, roughly an eighth seen once. This sample also belongs to another study, concerning yellow fever vaccine responses in identical twins.

The source material was PBMCs. The source of these receptors is a woman aged 18-30 years in good health. CDR3s include the opening cysteine and the closing phenylalanine or tryptophan. Each record gives: V gene, CDR3 length, D gene, clone size, J gene, CDR3 protein, CDR3 DNA. The D gene is left open where the match is weak. Some rows have no size entry. The others give once, few or many, or a class for an expanded clone.

v_call: TRBV20-1; cdr3_length: 17; d_call: TRBD2; clone_size: few; j_call: TRBJ2-7; cdr3_aa: CSARGGLAGGSSYEQYF; cdr3_nt: TGCAGTGCTAGAGGGGGTCTAGCGGGCGGAAGCTCCTACGAGCAGTACTTC
v_call: TRBV15; cdr3_length: 13; d_call: NA; clone_size: NA; j_call: TRBJ2-1; cdr3_aa: CATSRDSPNEQFF; cdr3_nt: TGTGCCACCAGCAGAGATTCCCCCAATGAGCAGTTCTTC
v_call: TRBV15; cdr3_length: 16; d_call: NA; clone_size: NA; j_call: TRBJ1-6; cdr3_aa: CATSRDARSGNSPLHF; cdr3_nt: TGTGCCACCAGCAGAGATGCCCGTTCGGGGAATTCACCCCTCCACTTT
v_call: TRBV12-3/TRBV12-4; cdr3_length: 16; d_call: TRBD2; clone_size: many; j_call: TRBJ2-1; cdr3_aa: CASSLLAGGLSNEQFF; cdr3_nt: TGTGCCAGCAGTCTTCTAGCGGGAGGTCTCTCCAATGAGCAGTTCTTC
v_call: TRBV24-1; cdr3_length: 13; d_call: TRBD1; clone_size: few; j_call: TRBJ1-1; cdr3_aa: CATSDRWDSEAFF; cdr3_nt: TGTGCCACCAGTGATCGGTGGGACAGTGAAGCTTTCTTT
v_call: TRBV5-1; cdr3_length: 14; d_call: TRBD1; clone_size: few; j_call: TRBJ2-2; cdr3_aa: CASSTGIGSGELFF; cdr3_nt: TGCGCCAGCTCGACAGGGATCGGGTCCGGGGAGCTGTTTTTT
v_call: TRBV5-1; cdr3_length: 15; d_call: NA; clone_size: few; j_call: TRBJ2-5; cdr3_aa: CASSLASGPRETQYF; cdr3_nt: TGCGCCAGCAGCTTGGCATCGGGACCAAGGGAGACCCAGTACTTC
v_call: TRBV29-1; cdr3_length: 12; d_call: TRBD2; clone_size: NA; j_call: TRBJ2-1; cdr3_aa: CSVDWREGEQFF; cdr3_nt: TGCAGCGTTGATTGGCGGGAGGGTGAGCAGTTCTTC
v_call: TRBV6-1; cdr3_length: 14; d_call: NA; clone_size: NA; j_call: TRBJ2-5; cdr3_aa: CASRRSGGDGTQYF; cdr3_nt: TGTGCCAGCAGAAGGAGTGGCGGGGACGGGACCCAGTACTTC
v_call: TRBV18; cdr3_length: 19; d_call: TRBD2; clone_size: NA; j_call: TRBJ2-3; cdr3_aa: CASSPRLPSGGTSTDTQYF; cdr3_nt: TGTGCCAGCTCACCACGTTTGCCTAGCGGGGGCACTAGCACAGATACGCAGTATTTT
v_call: TRBV10-3; cdr3_length: 14; d_call: NA; clone_size: few; j_call: TRBJ2-2; cdr3_aa: CAISLAVNTGELFF; cdr3_nt: TGTGCCATCAGCTTAGCGGTGAACACCGGGGAGCTGTTTTTT
v_call: TRBV6-2/TRBV6-3; cdr3_length: 16; d_call: NA; clone_size: NA; j_call: TRBJ2-4; cdr3_aa: CASSSLGSVAKNIQYF; cdr3_nt: TGTGCCAGCAGCAGCTTGGGGTCCGTAGCCAAAAACATTCAGTACTTC
v_call: TRBV3-1; cdr3_length: 17; d_call: TRBD2; clone_size: few; j_call: TRBJ2-3; cdr3_aa: CASSQEGREGRTDTQYF; cdr3_nt: TGTGCCAGCAGCCAAGAGGGACGGGAGGGCCGGACAGATACGCAGTATTTT
v_call: TRBV10-3; cdr3_length: 19; d_call: TRBD2; clone_size: few; j_call: TRBJ2-5; cdr3_aa: CAISGQAGGASGIGETQYF; cdr3_nt: TGTGCCATCAGTGGTCAGGCTGGTGGGGCTAGCGGGATTGGAGAGACCCAGTACTTC
v_call: TRBV11-3; cdr3_length: 15; d_call: TRBD2; clone_size: NA; j_call: TRBJ2-3; cdr3_aa: CASSKSGGQTDTQYF; cdr3_nt: TGTGCCAGCAGCAAAAGCGGGGGCCAAACAGATACGCAGTATTTT
v_call: TRBV7-9; cdr3_length: 15; d_call: NA; clone_size: few; j_call: TRBJ2-3; cdr3_aa: CASSDRDWNTDTQYF; cdr3_nt: TGTGCCAGCAGCGACCGGGACTGGAACACAGATACGCAGTATTTT
v_call: TRBV5-1; cdr3_length: 12; d_call: TRBD1; clone_size: NA; j_call: TRBJ1-6; cdr3_aa: CASGQGDSPLHF; cdr3_nt: TGCGCCAGCGGACAGGGGGATTCACCCCTCCACTTT
v_call: TRBV10-1; cdr3_length: 16; d_call: TRBD2; clone_size: NA; j_call: TRBJ2-3; cdr3_aa: CASSAMTSGSTDTQYF; cdr3_nt: TGCGCCAGCAGCGCTATGACTAGCGGGTCCACAGATACGCAGTATTTT
v_call: TRBV12-3/TRBV12-4; cdr3_length: 15; d_call: TRBD2; clone_size: NA; j_call: TRBJ2-3; cdr3_aa: CASKSTTGGPDTQYF; cdr3_nt: TGTGCCAGCAAAAGCACTACGGGGGGGCCAGATACGCAGTATTTT
v_call: TRBV28; cdr3_length: 17; d_call: NA; clone_size: few; j_call: TRBJ1-2; cdr3_aa: CASRPETSLSWVWGYTF; cdr3_nt: TGTGCCAGCAGACCCGAGACATCTTTGAGTTGGGTGTGGGGCTACACCTTC
v_call: TRBV3-1; cdr3_length: 14; d_call: TRBD1; clone_size: NA; j_call: TRBJ1-5; cdr3_aa: CASSQAGQGQPQHF; cdr3_nt: TGTGCCAGCAGCCAAGCGGGACAGGGTCAGCCCCAGCATTTT
v_call: TRBV6-5; cdr3_length: 17; d_call: TRBD2; clone_size: NA; j_call: TRBJ2-1; cdr3_aa: CASSYSGTSGSRDEQFF; cdr3_nt: TGTGCCAGCAGTTACTCAGGGACTAGCGGGAGTAGAGATGAGCAGTTCTTC
v_call: TRBV6-5; cdr3_length: 17; d_call: TRBD1; clone_size: few; j_call: TRBJ2-7; cdr3_aa: CASRHSSDRETPAEQYF; cdr3_nt: TGTGCCAGCAGACACTCCTCGGACAGGGAAACCCCAGCCGAGCAGTACTTC
v_call: TRBV3-1; cdr3_length: 13; d_call: NA; clone_size: few; j_call: TRBJ2-3; cdr3_aa: CASSQGARDTQYF; cdr3_nt: TGTGCCAGCAGCCAAGGAGCCAGGGATACGCAGTATTTT
v_call: TRBV7-8; cdr3_length: 15; d_call: NA; clone_size: few; j_call: TRBJ1-3; cdr3_aa: CASSLGFPTVNTIYF; cdr3_nt: TGTGCCAGCAGCTTAGGGTTCCCGACCGTAAACACCATATATTTT
v_call: TRBV6-6; cdr3_length: 13; d_call: TRBD1; clone_size: few; j_call: TRBJ1-1; cdr3_aa: CASATGDYTEAFF; cdr3_nt: TGTGCCAGCGCGACAGGGGATTACACTGAAGCTTTCTTT
v_call: TRBV4-1; cdr3_length: 19; d_call: TRBD1; clone_size: few; j_call: TRBJ1-5; cdr3_aa: CASSQVTTGRGYSNQPQHF; cdr3_nt: TGCGCCAGCAGCCAAGTGACGACAGGGCGGGGATATAGCAATCAGCCCCAGCATTTT
v_call: TRBV20-1; cdr3_length: 14; d_call: NA; clone_size: NA; j_call: TRBJ2-1; cdr3_aa: CSASWAGAGDEQFF; cdr3_nt: TGCAGTGCTAGCTGGGCGGGTGCTGGGGATGAGCAGTTCTTC
v_call: TRBV29-1; cdr3_length: 13; d_call: NA; clone_size: few; j_call: TRBJ2-6; cdr3_aa: CSVAGAGANVLTF; cdr3_nt: TGCAGCGTTGCGGGAGCTGGGGCCAACGTCCTGACTTTC
v_call: TRBV5-1; cdr3_length: 15; d_call: NA; clone_size: many; j_call: TRBJ2-1; cdr3_aa: CASSLTLGIYNEQFF; cdr3_nt: TGCGCCAGCAGCTTGACCTTGGGGATCTACAATGAGCAGTTCTTC